One and the same sample provided the 28 T cell receptor beta chains below, sequenced in a study of T cells in tuberculosis. Clones were read by immunoSEQ multiplex PCR, and TCRdb kept only the in-frame ones, dropping some. The sample holds about 7,700 clones, around 93% seen once. The sample was PBMCs. The receptors were gathered from an adult with tuberculosis.

The chain combines TRBV10-3 with TRBJ2-2; 7 bases map to TRBD1. CDR3 size: 13 residues. Per the germline V gene, CDR1 is ENHRY and CDR2 is SYGVKD. J was trimmed by 6 bases and V by 8 bases; bases with no gene match: 6. This chain's CDR3 is CAIRNRGPGELFF. In DNA form, the CDR3 reads TGTGCCATCCGGAACAGGGGACCCGGGGAGCTGTTTTTT.

The gene calls are TRBV27 and TRBJ1-5; 7 bases match TRBD1. CDR3 length equals 13 residues. The V gene end was trimmed by 5 bases and the J gene end by 7 bases; junction bases not matched to a gene: 5. Germline V gives CDR1 MNHEY, CDR2 SMNVEV (reference sequence). In DNA, the CDR3 is TGTGCCAGCAGTCTACAGGGGACGCAGCCCCAGCATTTT. It codes for CASSLQGTQPQHF.

The chain employs TRBV7-9 and TRBJ2-3; D is unresolved. Germline CDR1 reads SEHNR; CDR2 reads FQNEAQ (reference sequence). CDR3 length: 15 residues. V lost 3 bases, J lost 0 bases, and 10 bases lay in between. CDR3 in DNA: TGTGCCAGCAGCTTTCGAGTATCTAGCACAGATACGCAGTATTTT. Translation gives CASSFRVSSTDTQYF.

This chain links TRBV9 with TRBJ2-1; 8 nucleotides align to TRBD2. The CDR3 runs to 17 residues. Germline CDR1 and CDR2: SGDLS and YYNGEE. The trim removed 3 bases at V and 8 bases at J, leaving 16 bases unmatched. The CDR3 DNA reads TGTGCCAGCAGCGCCCGTCTAGGGGCTAGCGGGCGGCATGAGCAGTTCTTC. Translated, it gives CASSARLGASGRHEQFF.

The V and J genes are TRBV6-6 and TRBJ2-1; 7 bases fit TRBD1. The germline V gene has CDR1 MNHNY and CDR2 SVGAGI (reference sequence). Trimming took 6 bases from V and 0 from J; bases not matched to a gene: 8. The CDR3 covers 16 residues. Here the CDR3 DNA reads TGTGCCAGCAGCCTGGGGACAGACTTCTCCTACAATGAGCAGTTCTTC. It translates to CASSLGTDFSYNEQFF.

The genes are TRBV30 and TRBJ2-5; 8 bases align to TRBD2. Trimming cost V 0 bases and J 4 bases; bases outside gene matches: 13. Germline assignment: CDR1 GTSNPN and CDR2 SVGIG (reference sequence). This CDR3 has 17 residues. The CDR3 nucleotides are TGTGCCTGGAGTGTTATCGGGAGGGCCTTTGCAGCAGAGACCCAGTACTTC. Translating it yields CAWSVIGRAFAAETQYF.

The chain recombines TRBV5-8 with TRBJ2-3, with 11 positions matching TRBD1. CDR1 SGHTS and CDR2 YDEGEE come from the germline V gene. The CDR3 totals 18 residues. The ends lost 2 bases at V and 4 bases at J; junction bases unmatched: 12. CDR3 residues: CASSFLWGTGGEADTQYF. The DNA for the CDR3 is TGTGCCAGCAGCTTCTTGTGGGGGACAGGGGGAGAGGCAGATACGCAGTATTTT.

The chain uses TRBV19 and TRBJ2-5; TRBD2 matches 8 bases. The CDR3 is 14 residues long. Trimming cost V 1 base and J 5 bases; bases outside gene matches: 3. CDR1 and CDR2 from the germline V gene are LNHDA and SQIVND (reference sequence). The CDR3 nucleotides are TGTGCCAGTAGTATAGGAGCTAGCGGGGAGACCCAGTACTTC. Amino acid sequence: CASSIGASGETQYF.

CDR3 coding DNA: TGCGCCAGCAGCAAATCGACTAGCCCGGATGAGCAGTTCTTC. This encodes CASSKSTSPDEQFF. The genes are TRBV5-1 and TRBJ2-1, with 7 bases fitting TRBD2. Germline V gene lookup returns CDR1 SGHRS and CDR2 YFSETQ. The junction had 9 bases not matched to a gene; V was cut back by 4 bases and J by 8 bases. This CDR3 region has 14 residues.

The CDR3 nucleotides are TGTGCCAGCAGCCCCCCTGAGGATGGAAACACCATATATTTT. Its protein is CASSPPEDGNTIYF. The chain joins TRBV9 to TRBJ1-3, with D unresolved. This CDR3 is 14 amino acids long. Trimming removed 4 bases from V and 3 bases from J, with 11 bases in between. CDR1 is SGDLS and CDR2 is YYNGEE in the germline V gene. Supplemented by reference TRBV9 and TRBJ1-3, the full variable domain reads DSGVTQTPKHLITATGQRVTLRCSPRSGDLSVYWYQQSLDQGLQFLIQYYNGEERAKGNILERFSAQQFPDLHSELNLSSLELGDSALYFCASSPPEDGNTIYFGEGSWLTVV.

The chain couples TRBV9 to TRBJ1-3; 7 bases are shared with TRBD1. This CDR3 is 15 amino acids long. J lost 0 bases, V lost 4 bases, and 4 bases had no gene match. The germline V gene encodes CDR1 SGDLS and CDR2 YYNGEE. The DNA for the CDR3 is TGTGCCAGCAGCTCGAGGGGGCTCTCTGGAAACACCATATATTTT. Translation: CASSSRGLSGNTIYF.

V and J are TRBV2 and TRBJ1-4, with D unresolved. V lost 9 bases, J lost 4 bases, and 12 bases lay in between. The germline CDR1 and CDR2 sequences are SNHLY and FYNNEI. The CDR3 spans 13 residues. CDR3 sequence: CASLRGLNEKLFF. The CDR3 DNA is TGTGCCAGTCTCCGGGGTCTTAATGAAAAACTGTTTTTT.

V gene TRBV11-3 combines with J gene TRBJ2-3; 15 bases are a match to TRBD2. CDR3 length: 16 amino acids. V was pared by 5 bases and J by 5 bases, with 5 bases of the junction left unmatched. CDR1 is SGHNT, CDR2 YENEEA, per germline. The DNA for the CDR3 is TGTGCCAGCAGCCGTGGGACTAGCGGGAGGAGAGATACGCAGTATTTT. Translation: CASSRGTSGRRDTQYF.

The V and J genes are TRBV4-1 and TRBJ2-1, with a possible D match to TRBD2 (5 bases). Germline-derived CDR1 and CDR2 are MGHRA and YSYEKL. V was pared by 1 base and J by 4 bases, with 8 bases between. The CDR3 extends over 14 amino acids. CDR3 nucleotide sequence: TGCGCCAGCAGCCAAGCTGGACTTTACAATGAGCAGTTCTTC. Its translation: CASSQAGLYNEQFF.

The chain recombines TRBV5-1 with TRBJ1-1; D not certain. Trimming took off 0 bases at V and 1 base at J, with 7 bases between the two ends. The CDR3 has 14 amino acids. Germline assignment: CDR1 SGHRS and CDR2 YFSETQ. CDR3 sequence: CASSLVAENTEAFF. The CDR3 nucleotides are TGCGCCAGCAGCTTGGTCGCAGAGAACACTGAAGCTTTCTTT. The whole variable domain, filled in from reference TRBV5-1 and TRBJ1-1, reads KAGVTQTPRYLIKTRGQQVTLSCSPISGHRSVSWYQQTPGQGLQFLFEYFSETQRNKGNFPGRFSGRQFSNSRSEMNVSTLELGDSALYLCASSLVAENTEAFFGQGTRLTVV.

About this clone: Compared with germline, one end of the junction differs, possibly owing to a read error. The chain uses TRBV11-3 and TRBJ2-3; 8 bases agree with TRBD2. The CDR3 is made up of 16 amino acids. Germline loops: CDR1 SGHNT, CDR2 YENEEA. The DNA of the CDR3 is TGTGCTAGCATGGTAAGAAGCGGGAGAAGTACAGATACGCAGTATTTT. It translates to CASMVRSGRSTDTQYF.

This rearrangement joins TRBV28 to TRBJ2-6; possible D gene TRBD2, 5 bases. V was trimmed by 5 bases and J by 1 base, leaving 9 bases between them. This CDR3 contains 15 residues. In germline, CDR1 is MDHEN, CDR2 SYDVKM. CDR3 DNA sequence: TGTGCCAGCAGTATTTCGGGATCTGGGGCCAACGTCCTGACTTTC. It translates to CASSISGSGANVLTF. The full variable domain, in which reference TRBV28 and TRBJ2-6 provide the parts outside the CDR3, is DVKVTQSSRYLVKRTGEKVFLECVQDMDHENMFWYRQDPGLGLRLIYFSYDVKMKEKGDIPEGYSVSREKKERFSLILESASTNQTSMYLCASSISGSGANVLTFGAGSRLTVL.

The rearrangement uses TRBV25-1 and TRBJ1-4, with 7 nucleotides matching TRBD1. The CDR3 runs to 15 residues. Germline V gene lookup returns CDR1 MGHDK and CDR2 SYGVNS. The V segment lost 3 bases and the J segment 8 bases; nucleotides outside the gene matches: 9. CDR3 coding DNA: TGTGCCAGCAGTGACGCTCTAGGGGGCTTCGAAAAACTGTTTTTT. It encodes CASSDALGGFEKLFF.

This chain links TRBV13 with TRBJ2-3; weak D call: TRBD2 (7 bases). The CDR3 is made up of 18 amino acids. Deletions cut 3 bases from V and 0 bases from J, with 19 bases between. Germline V gives CDR1 PRHDT, CDR2 FYEKMQ (reference sequence). The CDR3 is CASSFRGGPGASTDTQYF. The CDR3 DNA is TGTGCCAGCAGCTTCCGCGGGGGCCCCGGAGCTAGCACAGATACGCAGTATTTT.

The chain is built from TRBV30 and TRBJ1-1; unclear D gene. Germline V lookup: CDR1 GTSNPN, CDR2 SVGIG (reference sequence). Trimming left V 3 bases short and J 8 bases short, with 7 bases between. The CDR3 is 10 residues long. The CDR3 DNA follows: TGTGCCTGGAGGGCGACAGAAGCTTTCTTT. Translated, it gives CAWRATEAFF.

The chain recombines TRBV11-2 with TRBJ2-7, with 7 bases lining up with TRBD2. Unmatched junction bases numbered 2, after V lost 5 bases and J lost 1 base. CDR3 size: 13 residues. Germline V CDR1 and CDR2: SGHAT, FQNNGV. The CDR3 spells CASSGGVSYEQYF. The CDR3 DNA is TGTGCCAGCAGCGGGGGGGTGTCCTACGAGCAGTACTTC.

The rearrangement joins TRBV10-3 to TRBJ1-6; 8 bases are shared with TRBD1. J gave up 5 bases and V 6 bases, and 3 bases lay outside the gene matches. The CDR3 is 14 residues long. Germline CDR1 is ENHRY and CDR2 is SYGVKD. The CDR3: CAIRSDRDNSPLHF. CDR3 nucleotides: TGTGCCATCAGGTCGGACAGGGATAATTCACCCCTCCACTTT.

The genes are TRBV2 and TRBJ2-1, with D perhaps TRBD2 (6 bases). Germline-derived CDR1 and CDR2 are SNHLY and FYNNEI. Trimming took 7 bases from V and 8 from J, leaving 15 bases between them. The CDR3 totals 13 residues. CDR3 coding DNA: TGTGCCAGCATTACGGGGGATGAGTATGAGCAGTTCTTC. Protein sequence: CASITGDEYEQFF.

The chain combines TRBV10-2 with TRBJ2-7, with 12 bases aligning to TRBD1. V shed 7 bases, J shed 4 bases, and the junction held 8 bases outside the gene matches. Germline CDR1 reads WSHSY; CDR2 reads SAAADI. This CDR3 spans 15 amino acids. The CDR3 here is CASNPGQGAIYEQYF. The DNA for the CDR3 is TGCGCCAGCAATCCGGGACAGGGGGCGATTTACGAGCAGTACTTC.

The CDR3 bases are TGTGCCAGCAGCCCACTGGGACAGAATAACAATGAGCAGTTCTTC. Amino acid sequence: CASSPLGQNNNEQFF. This sequence joins TRBV7-8 and TRBJ2-1; 7 bases match TRBD1. The junction had 9 bases not matched to a gene; V was cut back by 5 bases and J by 5 bases. CDR3 length equals 15 residues. Germline values: CDR1 SGHVS, CDR2 FQNEAQ.

The CDR3 sequence is CASSYWGDGYEQYF. Written as DNA, the CDR3 is TGTGCCAGCAGTTATTGGGGGGACGGCTACGAGCAGTACTTC. The chain has TRBV6-5 and TRBJ2-7; D may be TRBD2 (6 bases). V dropped 3 bases and J dropped 3 bases, with 12 bases sitting between them. The length of the CDR3 is 14 residues. Germline CDR1 and CDR2: MNHEY and SVGAGI.

This CDR3 reads CASNGLAVSGTQYF. The CDR3 DNA sequence: TGCGCCAGCAACGGGCTAGCGGTCTCCGGGACCCAGTACTTC. The chain is built from TRBV10-2 and TRBJ2-5, with TRBD2 identical over 7 bases. CDR1 is WSHSY, CDR2 SAAADI, per germline. The J segment lost 7 bases and the V segment lost 7 bases, leaving 12 bases of the junction unmatched. The CDR3 is 14 residues long.

V usage is TRBV6-1 and J usage is TRBJ2-3, with a tentative D call TRBD2 (7 bases). CDR3 size: 14 residues. V shed 5 bases and J shed 6 bases, with 15 bases lying between them. Germline loops: CDR1 MNHNS, CDR2 SASEGT. The CDR3 reads CASSSGAGADTQYF. CDR3 nucleotide sequence: TGTGCCAGCAGTTCGGGGGCGGGAGCGGATACGCAGTATTTT.